This TCR beta chain was captured by sequencing in a study of Ad26.COV2.S vaccination and SARS-CoV-2 variants. Only in-frame clones appear in the TCRdb table, and some are missing; sequencing was by immunoSEQ multiplex PCR. Among around 170,000 clones, 70% to 90% were seen once, and the ten largest hold 4.5% to 7.5%. Regarding the study as a whole: After vaccination, substantial breadth of spike-specific CD8+ and CD4+ responses was reported. It was found that vaccine and placebo recipients had similar non-spike TCR breadth.

Notes on this clone: Its antigen is still unknown.

Unmatched junction bases numbered 2, after V lost 3 bases and J lost 0 bases. In germline, CDR1 is SQVTM, CDR2 ANQGSEA. The CDR3 is made up of 14 amino acids. The sequence came from a human donor who had recovered from COVID-19. The material was peripheral blood, obtained after recovery from COVID-19. The chain combines TRBV29-1 with TRBJ2-3; 8 positions agree with TRBD2. The CDR3 reads CSVDQRESTDTQYF. CDR3 sequence (DNA): TGCAGCGTTGACCAGCGGGAGAGCACAGATACGCAGTATTTT.